The 15 T cell receptor beta chains below all came from one sample that was sequenced in a study of CD8 T cells in ankylosing spondylitis (dated by TCRdb to about 2017). Library creation used 5' RACE. Sequencing was performed on an Illumina HiSeq 2500. TCRdb trimmed public reads at Q25 via fastp, called clones via MiXCR and kept in-frame beta chains. Every distinct CDR3 protein forms one entry, paired with its most common genes and DNA. This sample gives 250,000 or so distinct CDR3 sequences in total; 15% to 20% of them show up just once. The ten largest clones capture roughly 34% of the sample. The sequenced sample consisted of blood, either unsorted or a sorted T cell fraction (not recorded which). These receptors came from a male donor with ankylosing spondylitis or in good health (not recorded which).

The V gene is TRBV25-1, the J gene TRBJ2-1; 9 nucleotides match TRBD2. V was pared by 10 bases and J by 5 bases, with 12 bases of the junction left unmatched. The CDR3 contains 15 residues. Germline CDR1 and CDR2: MGHDK and SYGVNS. This chain's CDR3 is CATENVAGVNNEQFF. The DNA of the CDR3 is TGTGCCACTGAGAACGTAGCGGGAGTAAACAATGAGCAGTTCTTC. Filled out from reference TRBV25-1 and TRBJ2-1, the complete variable domain reads EADIYQTPRYLVIGTGKKITLECSQTMGHDKMYWYQQDPGMELHLIHYSYGVNSTEKGDLSSESTVSRIRTEHFPLTLESARPSHTSQYLCATENVAGVNNEQFFGPGTRLTVL.

The chain links TRBV4-2 to TRBJ2-7; perhaps D is TRBD1 or TRBD2 (5 bases each). The V gene's germline CDR1 is LGHNA and CDR2 YNFKEQ. The CDR3 is 13 amino acids. V lost 5 bases and J lost 5, with 13 bases in between. CDR3 protein: CASSSGPWNEQYF. CDR3 DNA sequence: TGTGCCAGCAGCTCGGGGCCCTGGAACGAGCAGTACTTC.

The chain carries TRBV7-2 and TRBJ2-1; no clear D. This CDR3 has 14 amino acids. V lost 10 bases and J lost 0, with 13 bases in between. In germline, CDR1 is SGHTA, CDR2 FQGNSA. The CDR3 region is CAIVSTNSYNEQFF. CDR3 DNA: TGTGCCATCGTTAGTACTAACTCCTACAATGAGCAGTTCTTC.

This chain joins TRBV7-9 and TRBJ2-1; D is ambiguous. The CDR3 length is 13 residues. CDR1 is SEHNR and CDR2 is FQNEAQ in the germline V gene (reference sequence). Trimming left V 5 bases short and J 8 bases short, with 13 bases between. Written as DNA, the CDR3 is TGTGCCAGCAGCCCGCCGGCTGGGGATGAGCAGTTCTTC. It codes for CASSPPAGDEQFF. Filled out from reference TRBV7-9 and TRBJ2-1, the complete variable domain reads DTGVSQNPRHKITKRGQNVTFRCDPISEHNRLYWYRQTLGQGPEFLTYFQNEAQLEKSRLLSDRFSAERPKGSFSTLEIQRTEQGDSAMYLCASSPPAGDEQFFGPGTRLTVL.

This chain's CDR3 is CASSQGQGAGNEQFF. CDR3 DNA: TGTGCCAGCAGCCAGGGACAGGGTGCTGGCAATGAGCAGTTCTTC. The chain has TRBV5-5 and TRBJ2-1, with 9 bases aligning to TRBD1. This CDR3 comprises 15 residues. Germline V gene lookup returns CDR1 SGHKS and CDR2 YYEKEE (reference sequence). V lost 4 bases, J lost 6 bases, and 8 bases stayed unmatched.

The V call is TRBV5-8, the J call TRBJ2-5, with TRBD1 identical over 9 bases. The germline V gene has CDR1 SGHTS and CDR2 YDEGEE. The CDR3 length is 16 residues. The ends lost 4 bases at V and 3 bases at J; junction bases unmatched: 10. This chain's CDR3 is CASSQSRDRVEETQYF. The CDR3 nucleotides are TGTGCCAGCAGCCAGAGCCGGGACAGGGTCGAAGAGACCCAGTACTTC.

The gene calls are TRBV4-2 and TRBJ2-7, with 9 bases that match TRBD2. This CDR3 contains 17 residues. Germline V gene data show CDR1 as LGHNA and CDR2 as YNFKEQ. The trim removed 2 bases at V and 0 bases at J, leaving 8 bases unmatched. CDR3: CASSQLAGVTTSYEQYF. The CDR3 nucleotides read TGTGCCAGCAGCCAATTAGCGGGAGTAACAACCTCCTACGAGCAGTACTTC.

The chain carries TRBV7-9 and TRBJ1-2, with unresolved D. There are 11 residues in the CDR3. Germline V gives CDR1 SEHNR, CDR2 FQNEAQ (reference sequence). V lost 4 bases to trimming and J lost 7 bases, with 7 bases between them. The CDR3 region is CASSSLSGYTF. The CDR3 coding sequence is TGTGCCAGCAGCTCCTTATCTGGCTACACCTTC. Supplemented by reference TRBV7-9 and TRBJ1-2, the full variable domain reads DTGVSQNPRHKITKRGQNVTFRCDPISEHNRLYWYRQTLGQGPEFLTYFQNEAQLEKSRLLSDRFSAERPKGSFSTLEIQRTEQGDSAMYLCASSSLSGYTFGSGTRLTVV.

This clonotype was detected a few times. V is TRBV3-1 and J is TRBJ2-7; 7 bases are shared with TRBD1. This CDR3 region has 16 residues. The germline gives CDR1 LGHDT, CDR2 YNNKEL (reference sequence). Losses at the gene ends were 0 bases for V and 4 bases for J; bases not matched to a gene: 9. CDR3 bases: TGTGCCAGCAGCCAAGATCGAGGGGGCTTGGGGTACGAGCAGTACTTC. It encodes CASSQDRGGLGYEQYF.

This clonotype has at least ten counts. The chain uses TRBV15 and TRBJ2-5; 7 positions match TRBD1. The CDR3 contains 14 residues. Germline V lookup: CDR1 LNHNV, CDR2 YYDKDF (reference sequence). J lost 3 bases, V lost 0 bases, and 1 base had no gene match. The CDR3 reads CATSRDGTEETQYF. In DNA, the CDR3 is TGTGCCACCAGCAGAGATGGGACAGAAGAGACCCAGTACTTC.

The chain couples TRBV12-3 or TRBV12-4 to TRBJ2-7; 11 nucleotides align to TRBD2. Trimming at V came to 2 bases and at J to 4 bases, leaving 7 bases not matched to a gene. This CDR3 comprises 16 residues. DNA of the CDR3: TGTGCCAGCAGTTTACCAACGGGACTAGCGGTTTACGAGCAGTACTTC. Its protein is CASSLPTGLAVYEQYF.

The table lists this clonotype with a few counts. This sequence joins TRBV5-6 and TRBJ2-4; TRBD1 is a possible D gene (6 bases). Trimming pared 4 bases from V and 5 bases from J, leaving 10 bases between. Germline V CDR1 and CDR2: SGHDT, YYEEEE. The CDR3 runs to 13 residues. CDR3 coding DNA: TGTGCCAGCAGCCCCGCAGGGGAAAACATTCAGTACTTC. Translated: CASSPAGENIQYF.

The chain couples TRBV20-1 to TRBJ2-3; D remains ambiguous. This CDR3 contains 11 residues. The V gene's germline CDR1 is DFQATT and CDR2 SNEGSKA (reference sequence). CDR3 sequence: CTRRSTDTQYF. The CDR3 nucleotides read TGCACCCGACGTAGCACAGATACGCAGTATTTT.

There are many counts of this clonotype. The V gene is TRBV6-1, the J gene TRBJ2-7; TRBD2 matches 9 bases. The CDR3 has 16 amino acids. V was pared by 6 bases and J by 2 bases, with 11 bases of the junction left unmatched. Germline V gene lookup returns CDR1 MNHNS and CDR2 SASEGT. The CDR3 nucleotides are TGTGCCAGCAGCTCCCCCCTAGCGGGACAAACCTACGAGCAGTACTTC. Amino acid sequence: CASSSPLAGQTYEQYF.

This clonotype was counted between two and nine times. The chain employs TRBV12-3 or TRBV12-4 and TRBJ2-3, with TRBD1 as a possible D gene (6 bases). V was clipped by 3 bases and J by 4 bases, with 17 bases between them. There are 16 residues in the CDR3. The CDR3 coding sequence is TGTGCCAGCAGTTTGTCCTTTGGGGGCGGGCCAGATACGCAGTATTTT. Translating it yields CASSLSFGGGPDTQYF.